Following are 25 T cell receptor beta chains from one sample sequenced in a study of spatial heterogeneity in lung cancer. TCRdb re-derived calls from the 5' RACE reads in MiXCR, one entry per CDR3 protein. The sample yields approximately 110,000 distinct CDR3 sequences, 10% to 12% seen once. Sample time point: blood at routine non-recurrence follow-up after resection. This specimen consisted of PBMCs, obtained at follow-up. The receptors were sampled from a female donor with early-stage non-small cell lung cancer.

The V call is TRBV9, the J call TRBJ2-1; 8 bases align to TRBD2. Germline CDR1 SGDLS, CDR2 YYNGEE. The J segment lost 7 bases and the V segment lost 2 bases, leaving 8 bases of the junction unmatched. The CDR3 loop spans 15 amino acids. CDR3 nucleotide sequence: TGTGCCAGCAGCGTTCGACCGGGACTAGGAAATGAGCAGTTCTTC. Translating gives CASSVRPGLGNEQFF.

This clonotype was seen more than once but under ten times. This chain connects TRBV27 to TRBJ1-4, with D maybe TRBD1 (5 bases). Germline CDR1 and CDR2: MNHEY and SMNVEV (reference sequence). Trimming left V 7 bases short and J 5 bases short, with 14 bases between. This CDR3 contains 14 residues. CDR3 sequence reads: CASKEWQGNEKLFF. As DNA, the CDR3 is TGTGCCAGCAAGGAGTGGCAGGGAAATGAAAAACTGTTTTTT.

This clonotype was recorded at least ten times. The chain joins TRBV9 to TRBJ1-5, with D hard to call. Trimming shortened V by 3 bases and J by 0 bases, and 7 bases separated the two germline ends. From germline, CDR1 is SGDLS and CDR2 YYNGEE. The CDR3 loop spans 14 amino acids. CDR3 sequence reads: CASSEHLSNQPQHF. In nucleotides, the CDR3 is TGTGCCAGCAGCGAACACCTTAGCAATCAGCCCCAGCATTTT.

There are a few counts of this clonotype. The chain combines TRBV24-1 with TRBJ2-3; 11 bases fit TRBD1. The germline V gene has CDR1 KGHDR and CDR2 SFDVKD. The V and J ends lost 3 bases and 0 bases, in that order; junction bases with no gene match: 4. This CDR3 has 17 residues. CDR3 sequence (DNA): TGTGCCACCAGTGATCGAGGGACAGGGGGTAGCACAGATACGCAGTATTTT. Translating gives CATSDRGTGGSTDTQYF.

The chain uses TRBV12-5 and TRBJ1-1; TRBD1 might be the D (6 bases). Germline CDR1 is LGHNT and CDR2 is FRNRAP. The V end was cut by 1 base, the J end by 0 bases, with 15 bases between. The CDR3 runs to 17 residues. CDR3 sequence reads: CASGLEGKGQMNTEAFF. The CDR3 nucleotides read TGTGCTAGTGGTTTGGAAGGCAAAGGACAGATGAACACTGAAGCTTTCTTT.

This clonotype was seen ten or more times. V gene TRBV4-2 combines with J gene TRBJ1-4, with a tentative D call TRBD1 (6 bases). The CDR3 is made up of 13 amino acids. CDR1 is LGHNA, CDR2 YNFKEQ, per germline. Between the trimmed V and J ends, which lost 8 bases and 5 bases, there was a span of 12 bases. The CDR3 DNA reads as TGTGCCAGCGGGAGGGGGGACAATGAAAAACTGTTTTTT. Protein: CASGRGDNEKLFF.

This clonotype was seen many times. The chain is built from TRBV29-1 and TRBJ2-1; 16 bases fit TRBD2. Germline assignment: CDR1 SQVTM and CDR2 ANQGSEA. The CDR3 loop spans 20 amino acids. V gave up 3 bases and J gave up 2 bases; unmatched junction bases: 13. The CDR3 region has the DNA TGCAGCGTTGATGATAGAGGGGGACTAGCGGGAGGGCGGACCTACAATGAGCAGTTCTTC. Translated: CSVDDRGGLAGGRTYNEQFF.

This clonotype showed up just a few times. The chain employs TRBV5-4 and TRBJ2-7; no firm D call. Trimming left V 4 bases short and J 3 bases short, with 11 bases between. CDR3 length equals 13 residues. Germline V CDR1 and CDR2: SGHNT, YYREEE (reference sequence). The CDR3 reads CASSPADLYEQYF. CDR3 bases: TGTGCCAGCAGCCCGGCAGATCTCTACGAGCAGTACTTC. The variable domain in full, completed from reference TRBV5-4 and TRBJ2-7, reads ETGVTQSPTHLIKTRGQQVTLRCSSQSGHNTVSWYQQALGQGPQFIFQYYREEENGRGNFPPRFSGLQFPNYSSELNVNALELDDSALYLCASSPADLYEQYFGPGTRLTVT.

This rearrangement joins TRBV10-3 to TRBJ1-1; no firm D call. Deletions cut 2 bases from V and 7 bases from J, with 8 bases between. The germline V gene encodes CDR1 ENHRY and CDR2 SYGVKD. This CDR3 spans 12 amino acids. The CDR3 nucleotides read TGTGCCATCAGTGAGAGGGAGTTTGAAGCTTTCTTT. Its translation is CAISEREFEAFF.

This clonotype was found a few times. The V call is TRBV27, the J call TRBJ1-1; D possibly corresponds to TRBD1 (6 bases). Germline V gene data show CDR1 as MNHEY and CDR2 as SMNVEV (reference sequence). The CDR3 is made up of 15 amino acids. V gave up 4 bases and J gave up 5 bases, with 17 bases separating them. The CDR3: CASSSFGAGDTEAFF. In nucleotides, the CDR3 is TGTGCCAGCAGTTCCTTCGGGGCAGGGGATACTGAAGCTTTCTTT.

This clonotype has just a few counts. V usage is TRBV4-1 and J usage is TRBJ1-1; D unclear. Germline V gives CDR1 MGHRA, CDR2 YSYEKL. V was cut by 0 bases and J by 3 bases, with 11 bases left in between. The CDR3 covers 15 residues. The CDR3 DNA follows: TGCGCCAGCAGCCAAGAGAAAAAAGGGCACACTGAAGCTTTCTTT. Translating gives CASSQEKKGHTEAFF.

The chain is built from TRBV27 and TRBJ2-1, with D perhaps matching TRBD2 (6 bases). The CDR3 is 15 residues long. In germline, CDR1 is MNHEY, CDR2 SMNVEV (reference sequence). Trimming took 2 bases from V and 7 from J, leaving 15 bases between them. CDR3 bases: TGTGCCAGCAGTTTACGACCGGGAGAGGTAAATGAGCAGTTCTTC. Its translation: CASSLRPGEVNEQFF.

This clonotype was found a few times. CDR3 sequence reads: CASSYVRGRGDEKLFF. CDR3 nucleotides: TGTGCCAGCAGTTACGTGAGGGGGAGGGGAGATGAAAAACTGTTTTTT. This rearrangement joins TRBV6-5 to TRBJ1-4; D possibly corresponds to TRBD1 (6 bases). Deletions cut 2 bases from V and 6 bases from J, with 16 bases between. Per germline, CDR1 MNHEY and CDR2 SVGAGI. The CDR3 runs to 16 residues.

This clonotype has more than one count but fewer than ten. This sequence joins TRBV10-3 and TRBJ2-7, with 8 bases identical to TRBD2. Germline CDR1 ENHRY, CDR2 SYGVKD. The junction had 8 bases not matched to a gene; V was cut back by 3 bases and J by 7 bases. The CDR3 loop spans 14 amino acids. For the CDR3, the DNA is TGTGCCATCAGTGAAAACGGGGGGGCGACTGAGCAGTACTTC. Protein product: CAISENGGATEQYF.

The chain combines TRBV18 with TRBJ2-3; TRBD2 matches 7 bases. Germline V gives CDR1 KGHSH, CDR2 LQKENI. Trimming took 4 bases from V and 0 from J; bases not matched to a gene: 7. The CDR3 runs 16 residues. CDR3 residues: CASSRGTTASTDTQYF. CDR3 nucleotides: TGTGCCAGCTCACGAGGGACTACGGCTAGCACAGATACGCAGTATTTT.

The chain couples TRBV12-3 or TRBV12-4 to TRBJ1-3, with 7 bases that match TRBD1. V dropped 0 bases and J dropped 0; count of bases not matched to a gene: 11. This CDR3 is built from 19 residues. The DNA of the CDR3 is TGTGCCAGCAGTTTAGCCCCACCGGGACAGAACCTCTCTGGAAACACCATATATTTT. It codes for CASSLAPPGQNLSGNTIYF.

On this clonotype: Just one base apart from a much larger clone, this may be a read error. The chain joins TRBV29-1 to TRBJ2-2; weak D call: TRBD1 (5 bases). Germline V CDR1 and CDR2: SQVTM, ANQGSEA. The CDR3 extends over 14 amino acids. The V and J ends lost 6 bases and 3 bases respectively, with 14 bases between them. CDR3 amino acids: CSVKSGWDTGELFF. In DNA, the CDR3 is TGCAGCGTAAAATCAGGGTGGGACACCGGGGAGCTGTTTTTT.

This clonotype was seen only a few times. The gene calls are TRBV5-6 and TRBJ2-5; D might be TRBD1 (6 bases). Trimming took 1 base from V and 7 from J, leaving 14 bases between them. Germline values: CDR1 SGHDT, CDR2 YYEEEE. The CDR3 runs 14 residues. The CDR3 DNA follows: TGTGCCAGCAGCTTGTCGCGACAGGCGGTGACCCAGTACTTC. It translates to CASSLSRQAVTQYF.

This clonotype was seen only a few times. J is TRBJ2-7 and V is TRBV7-9; D possibly corresponds to TRBD2 (5 bases). Trimming pared 11 bases from V and 4 bases from J, leaving 9 bases between. Germline CDR1 and CDR2: SEHNR and FQNEAQ (reference sequence). The CDR3 runs to 10 residues. The CDR3 sequence: CAPRGYEQYF. The CDR3 DNA reads as TGTGCCCCTCGGGGTTACGAGCAGTACTTC.

The CDR3 protein is CASSYTSLAGKTDTQYF. In DNA, the CDR3 is TGTGCCAGCAGTTACACCTCCCTAGCGGGCAAGACAGATACGCAGTATTTT. The rearrangement uses TRBV6-6 and TRBJ2-3; 8 bases match TRBD2. CDR1 and CDR2 from the germline V gene are MNHNY and SVGAGI (reference sequence). The CDR3 totals 17 residues. V was clipped by 2 bases and J by 3 bases; unmatched bases: 10.

The table lists this clonotype with a few counts. V gene TRBV19 combines with J gene TRBJ2-3, with unresolved D. Germline values: CDR1 LNHDA, CDR2 SQIVND (reference sequence). Trimming cost V 10 bases and J 9 bases, with 14 bases left between them. The CDR3 length is 11 residues. The CDR3 region is CATADLETQYF. Here the CDR3 DNA reads TGTGCCACAGCTGACTTGGAGACGCAGTATTTT.

This clonotype was seen at least ten times. The V gene is TRBV20-1, the J gene TRBJ2-1, with TRBD2 matching 12 bases. The CDR3 has 16 residues. Germline V lookup: CDR1 DFQATT, CDR2 SNEGSKA (reference sequence). V gave up 1 base and J gave up 5 bases; unmatched junction bases: 6. The CDR3 nucleotides read TGCAGTGCTAGAGGTCAGACTAGCGGGAGAGACAATGAGCAGTTCTTC. It yields the protein CSARGQTSGRDNEQFF.

This clonotype was seen only once. The chain uses TRBV28 and TRBJ1-5; 9 positions agree with TRBD1. The J segment lost 2 bases and the V segment lost 6 bases, leaving 5 bases of the junction unmatched. The CDR3 sequence is 15 residues long. Germline lookup yields CDR1 MDHEN and CDR2 SYDVKM. This CDR3 reads CASRYRDRGNQPQHF. CDR3 nucleotide sequence: TGTGCCAGCAGGTACCGGGACAGGGGCAATCAGCCCCAGCATTTT.

This clonotype was observed a few times. This rearrangement joins TRBV9 to TRBJ2-7, with D unresolved. CDR1 is SGDLS and CDR2 is YYNGEE in the germline V gene. This CDR3 comprises 16 residues. Trimming left V 1 base short and J 5 bases short, with 19 bases between. The CDR3 spells CASSVMGTRGGDEQYV. Written as DNA, the CDR3 is TGTGCCAGCAGCGTAATGGGCACGCGAGGTGGGGACGAGCAGTACGTC.

This clonotype is labeled as medium-sized (0.01 to 0.1%). V and J are TRBV11-2 and TRBJ2-7; 8 bases line up with TRBD1. With 5 bases clipped from V and 4 bases from J, the junction kept 7 bases outside the gene matches. Germline V gives CDR1 SGHAT, CDR2 FQNNGV. CDR3 length: 14 amino acids. The CDR3 spells CASSVGRTGYEQYF. The DNA of the CDR3 is TGTGCCAGCAGCGTAGGAAGGACAGGGTACGAGCAGTACTTC.